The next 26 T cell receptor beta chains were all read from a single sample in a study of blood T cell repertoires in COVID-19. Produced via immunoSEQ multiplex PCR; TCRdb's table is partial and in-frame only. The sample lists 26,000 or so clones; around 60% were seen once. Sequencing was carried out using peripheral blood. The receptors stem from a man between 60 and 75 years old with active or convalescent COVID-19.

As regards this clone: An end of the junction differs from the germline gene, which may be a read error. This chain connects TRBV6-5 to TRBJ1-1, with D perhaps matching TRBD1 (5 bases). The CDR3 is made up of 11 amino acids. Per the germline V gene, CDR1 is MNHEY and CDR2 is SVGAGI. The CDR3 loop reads CASPEKGTPSF. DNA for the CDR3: TGTGCCAGCCCCGAAAAGGGGACTCCGAGCTTT.

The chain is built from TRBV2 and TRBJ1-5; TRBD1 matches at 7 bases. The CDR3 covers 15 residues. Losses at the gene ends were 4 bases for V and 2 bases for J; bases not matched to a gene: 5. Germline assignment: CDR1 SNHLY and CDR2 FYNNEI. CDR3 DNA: TGTGCCAGCAGTGTAACAGGGGCAGGCAATCAGCCCCAGCATTTT. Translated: CASSVTGAGNQPQHF.

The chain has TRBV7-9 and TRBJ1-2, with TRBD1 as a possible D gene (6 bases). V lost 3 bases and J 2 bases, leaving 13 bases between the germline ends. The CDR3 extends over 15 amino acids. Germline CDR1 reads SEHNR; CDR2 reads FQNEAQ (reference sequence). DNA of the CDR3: TGTGCCAGCAGCTTCGACAGGTTCGGGAACTATGGCTACACCTTC. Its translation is CASSFDRFGNYGYTF.

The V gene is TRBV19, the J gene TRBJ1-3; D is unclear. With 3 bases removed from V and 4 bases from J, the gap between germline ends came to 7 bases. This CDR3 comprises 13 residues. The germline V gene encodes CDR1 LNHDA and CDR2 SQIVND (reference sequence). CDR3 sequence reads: CASSISVGNTIYF. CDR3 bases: TGTGCCAGTAGTATTTCGGTCGGAAACACCATATATTTT.

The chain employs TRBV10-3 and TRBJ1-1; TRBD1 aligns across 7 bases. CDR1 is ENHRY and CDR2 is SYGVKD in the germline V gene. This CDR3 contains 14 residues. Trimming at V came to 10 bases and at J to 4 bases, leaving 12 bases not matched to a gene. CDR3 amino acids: CATQPLTGSTEAFF. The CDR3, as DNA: TGTGCCACCCAACCCCTGACAGGGTCCACTGAAGCTTTCTTT.

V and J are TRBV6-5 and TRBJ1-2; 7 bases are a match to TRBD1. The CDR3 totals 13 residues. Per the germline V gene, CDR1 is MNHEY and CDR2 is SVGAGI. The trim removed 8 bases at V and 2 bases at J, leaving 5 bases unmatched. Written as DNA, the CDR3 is TGTGCCAGCGTTCTGACAGGGAACTATGGCTACACCTTC. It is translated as CASVLTGNYGYTF.

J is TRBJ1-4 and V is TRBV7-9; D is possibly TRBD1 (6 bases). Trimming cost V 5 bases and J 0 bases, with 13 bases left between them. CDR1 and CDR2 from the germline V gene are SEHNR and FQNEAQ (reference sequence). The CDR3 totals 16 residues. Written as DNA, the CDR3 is TGTGCCAGCAGCCCCCCCAGGGGAACAACTAATGAAAAACTGTTTTTT. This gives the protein CASSPPRGTTNEKLFF.

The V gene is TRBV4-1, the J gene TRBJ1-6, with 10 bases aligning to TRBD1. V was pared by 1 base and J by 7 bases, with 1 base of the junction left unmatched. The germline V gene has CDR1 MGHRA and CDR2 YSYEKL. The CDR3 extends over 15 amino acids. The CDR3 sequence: CASSQVGQGNSPLHF. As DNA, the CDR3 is TGCGCCAGCAGCCAAGTGGGACAGGGGAATTCACCCCTCCACTTT.

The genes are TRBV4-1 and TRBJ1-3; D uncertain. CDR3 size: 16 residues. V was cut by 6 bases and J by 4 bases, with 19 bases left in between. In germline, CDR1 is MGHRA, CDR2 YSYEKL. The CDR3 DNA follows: TGCGCCAGCAGTCCTTACGGGGAATCTAAAGGAAACACCATATATTTT. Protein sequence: CASSPYGESKGNTIYF.

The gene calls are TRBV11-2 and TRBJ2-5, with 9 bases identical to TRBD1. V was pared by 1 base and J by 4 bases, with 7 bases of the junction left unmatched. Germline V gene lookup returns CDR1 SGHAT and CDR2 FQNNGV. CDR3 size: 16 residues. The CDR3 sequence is CASSLGDRVAGETQYF. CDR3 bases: TGTGCCAGCAGCTTAGGGGACAGGGTAGCGGGAGAGACCCAGTACTTC.

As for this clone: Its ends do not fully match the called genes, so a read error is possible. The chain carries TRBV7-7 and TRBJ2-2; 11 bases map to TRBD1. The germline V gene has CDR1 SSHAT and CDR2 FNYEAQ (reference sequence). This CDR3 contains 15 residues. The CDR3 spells CASSSGTGGTGELFF. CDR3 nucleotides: TGTGCTAGCAGCTCTGGGACAGGGGGCACCGGGGAGCTGTTTTTT.

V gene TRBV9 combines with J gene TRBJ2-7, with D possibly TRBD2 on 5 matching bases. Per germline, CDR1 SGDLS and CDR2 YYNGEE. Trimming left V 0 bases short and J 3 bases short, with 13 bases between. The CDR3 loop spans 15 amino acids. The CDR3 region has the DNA TGTGCCAGCAGCGTAGCGTGGGGTCGGGACTACGAGCAGTACTTC. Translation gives CASSVAWGRDYEQYF. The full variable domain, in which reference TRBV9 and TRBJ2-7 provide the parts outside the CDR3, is DSGVTQTPKHLITATGQRVTLRCSPRSGDLSVYWYQQSLDQGLQFLIQYYNGEERAKGNILERFSAQQFPDLHSELNLSSLELGDSALYFCASSVAWGRDYEQYFGPGTRLTVT.

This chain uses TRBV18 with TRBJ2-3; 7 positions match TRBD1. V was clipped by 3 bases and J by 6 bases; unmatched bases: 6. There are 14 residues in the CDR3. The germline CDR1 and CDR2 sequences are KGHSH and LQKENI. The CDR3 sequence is CASSPDRVADTQYF. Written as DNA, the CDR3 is TGTGCCAGCTCACCTGACAGGGTAGCTGATACGCAGTATTTT.

The DNA for the CDR3 is TGTGCCAGCAGTAGAGCGGGAGGGGATCAAGAGACCCAGTACTTC. Amino acid sequence: CASSRAGGDQETQYF. The chain combines TRBV3-1 (or the pseudogene TRBV3-2) with TRBJ2-5; 10 positions agree with TRBD2. The length of the CDR3 is 15 residues. V gave up 6 bases and J gave up 2 bases; unmatched junction bases: 6. Germline loops: CDR1 LGHDT, CDR2 YNNKEL (reference sequence).

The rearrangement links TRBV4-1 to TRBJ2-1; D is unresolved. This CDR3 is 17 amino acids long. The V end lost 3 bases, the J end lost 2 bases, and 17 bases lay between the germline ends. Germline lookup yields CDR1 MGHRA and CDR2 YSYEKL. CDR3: CASSQGWSKLTYNEQFF. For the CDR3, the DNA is TGCGCCAGCAGCCAGGGTTGGTCAAAACTAACCTACAATGAGCAGTTCTTC.

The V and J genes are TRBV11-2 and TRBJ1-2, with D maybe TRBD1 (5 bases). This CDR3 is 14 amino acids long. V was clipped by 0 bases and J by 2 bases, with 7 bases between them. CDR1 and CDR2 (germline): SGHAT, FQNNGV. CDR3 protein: CASSLDPGNYGYTF. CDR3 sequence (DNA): TGTGCCAGCAGCTTAGACCCAGGGAACTATGGCTACACCTTC.

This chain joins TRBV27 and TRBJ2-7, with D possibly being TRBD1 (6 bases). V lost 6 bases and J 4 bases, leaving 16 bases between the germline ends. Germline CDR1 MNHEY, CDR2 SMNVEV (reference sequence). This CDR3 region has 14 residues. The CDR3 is CASRRGRGVYEQYF. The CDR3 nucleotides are TGTGCCAGCAGGAGGGGGAGAGGGGTATACGAGCAGTACTTC.

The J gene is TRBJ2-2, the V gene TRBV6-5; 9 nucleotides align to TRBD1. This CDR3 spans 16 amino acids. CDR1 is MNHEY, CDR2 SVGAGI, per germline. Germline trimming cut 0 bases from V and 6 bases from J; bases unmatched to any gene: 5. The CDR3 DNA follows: TGTGCCAGCAGTTACTCAGGGACAGGGAGGGCCGGGGAGCTGTTTTTT. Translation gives CASSYSGTGRAGELFF.

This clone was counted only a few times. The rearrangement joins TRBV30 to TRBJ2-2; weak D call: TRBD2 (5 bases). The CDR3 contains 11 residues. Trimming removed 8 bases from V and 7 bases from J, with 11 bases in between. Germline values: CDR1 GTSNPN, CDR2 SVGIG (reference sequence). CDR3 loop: CARGFIGELFF. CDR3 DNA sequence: TGTGCCCGCGGGTTCATCGGGGAGCTGTTTTTT.

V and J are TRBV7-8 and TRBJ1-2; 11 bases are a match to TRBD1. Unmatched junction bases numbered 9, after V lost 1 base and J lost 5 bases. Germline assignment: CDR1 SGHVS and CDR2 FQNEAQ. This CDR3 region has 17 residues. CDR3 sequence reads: CASSLGSGTGGSYGYTF. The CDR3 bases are TGTGCCAGCAGCTTAGGCTCCGGGACAGGGGGTAGTTATGGCTACACCTTC.

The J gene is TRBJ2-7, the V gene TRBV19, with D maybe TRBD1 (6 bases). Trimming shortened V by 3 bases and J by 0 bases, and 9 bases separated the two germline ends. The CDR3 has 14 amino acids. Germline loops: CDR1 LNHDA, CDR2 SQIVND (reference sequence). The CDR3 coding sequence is TGTGCCAGTAGTATGTGGACAGACTCCTACGAGCAGTACTTC. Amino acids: CASSMWTDSYEQYF.

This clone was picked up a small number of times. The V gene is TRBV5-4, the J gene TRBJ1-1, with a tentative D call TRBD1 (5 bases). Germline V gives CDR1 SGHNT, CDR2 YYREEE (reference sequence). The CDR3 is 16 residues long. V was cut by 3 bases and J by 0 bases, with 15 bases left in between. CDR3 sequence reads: CASSSDSPSMNTEAFF. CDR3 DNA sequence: TGTGCCAGCAGCTCCGACAGCCCCAGCATGAACACTGAAGCTTTCTTT.

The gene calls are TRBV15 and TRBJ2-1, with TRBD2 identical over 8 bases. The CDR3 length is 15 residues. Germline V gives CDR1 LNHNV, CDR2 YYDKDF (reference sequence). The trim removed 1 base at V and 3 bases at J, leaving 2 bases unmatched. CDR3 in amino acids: CATSRVRGGYNEQFF. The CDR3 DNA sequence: TGTGCCACCAGCAGAGTCCGGGGGGGCTACAATGAGCAGTTCTTC.

This CDR3 is CASSSSGGADTQYF. DNA for the CDR3: TGCGCCAGCAGTTCCAGCGGGGGGGCGGATACGCAGTATTTT. This sequence joins TRBV5-1 and TRBJ2-3; 10 nucleotides match TRBD2. J gave up 6 bases and V 5 bases, and 6 bases lay outside the gene matches. The length of the CDR3 is 14 residues. Germline CDR1 SGHRS, CDR2 YFSETQ.

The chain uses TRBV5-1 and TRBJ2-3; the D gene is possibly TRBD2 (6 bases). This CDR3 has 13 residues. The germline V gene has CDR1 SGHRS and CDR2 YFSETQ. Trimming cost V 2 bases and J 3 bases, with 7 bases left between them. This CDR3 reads CASSLRGTDTQYF. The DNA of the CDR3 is TGCGCCAGCAGCTTACGGGGGACAGATACGCAGTATTTT.

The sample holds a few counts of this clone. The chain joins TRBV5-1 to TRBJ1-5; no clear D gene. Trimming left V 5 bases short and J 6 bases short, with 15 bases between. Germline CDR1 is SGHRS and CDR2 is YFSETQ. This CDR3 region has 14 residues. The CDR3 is CASSAGGTSQPQHF. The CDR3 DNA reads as TGCGCCAGCAGTGCGGGAGGCACAAGTCAGCCCCAGCATTTT.